This paragraph reports one T cell receptor beta chain. The target antigen is unknown. The entry originates in a study of cytomegalovirus exposure and HLA in healthy donors. Study as a whole: In terms of ancestry, the Caucasian-associated cluster contained around four fifths of the approximately 400 genotyped donors.

Whole-study findings and limits: The study put around 180 TCR beta chains on its list as cytomegalovirus-associated. Only CMV serostatus was available as immune exposure information.

The PCR made use of 60 Vbeta and 13 Jbeta primers. Sequencing was performed with immunoSEQ multiplex PCR; in TCRdb, only in-frame clones are kept and a portion is missing. The sample shows 170,000 or so clones, 84% of them seen only once. Donors showed nominal health when sampled, although they likely had unrecorded immune exposures. Specimen: PBMCs. The receptor was isolated from a man aged 18 to 29 in good health and CMV-seronegative.

CDR3 sequence reads: CASSRTRDRVDGYTF. CDR3 coding DNA: TGTGCCAGCAGCCGAACGCGGGATCGCGTCGATGGCTACACCTTC. The chain combines TRBV7-3 with TRBJ1-2; no clear D gene. The CDR3 runs to 15 residues. Germline assignment: CDR1 SGHTA and CDR2 FQGTGA. The V end lost 5 bases, the J end lost 6 bases, and 19 bases lay between the germline ends.